This TCR beta chain was observed in a study of cytomegalovirus exposure and HLA in healthy donors. Overall study results and limits: Subsequent analysis showed first-cohort TCR clusters tending to co-occur in 120 or so validation repertoires.

TCRdb keeps only in-frame clones here, not all; method: immunoSEQ multiplex PCR. The data hold about 58,000 clones, with 90% observed a single time. Looked up from germline, CDR1 is LNHNV and CDR2 is YYDKDF (reference sequence). With 5 bases clipped from V and 4 bases from J, the junction kept 9 bases outside the gene matches. This CDR3 has 17 amino acids. A note on this clone: Its antigen is unknown.

V usage is TRBV15 and J usage is TRBJ2-5; 14 bases align to TRBD2. Material: PBMCs. This clonotype originated in a man aged 18-30 years in good health and CMV-seronegative. CDR3 in amino acids: CATSSGLAGGGPETQYF. In DNA, the CDR3 is TGTGCCACCAGCTCAGGACTAGCGGGGGGCGGGCCAGAGACCCAGTACTTC. Full variable domain (remainder filled in from reference TRBV15 and TRBJ2-5): DAMVIQNPRYQVTQFGKPVTLSCSQTLNHNVMYWYQQKSSQAPKLLFHYYDKDFNNEADTPDNFQSRRPNTSFCFLDIRSPGLGDTAMYLCATSSGLAGGGPETQYFGPGTRLLVL.